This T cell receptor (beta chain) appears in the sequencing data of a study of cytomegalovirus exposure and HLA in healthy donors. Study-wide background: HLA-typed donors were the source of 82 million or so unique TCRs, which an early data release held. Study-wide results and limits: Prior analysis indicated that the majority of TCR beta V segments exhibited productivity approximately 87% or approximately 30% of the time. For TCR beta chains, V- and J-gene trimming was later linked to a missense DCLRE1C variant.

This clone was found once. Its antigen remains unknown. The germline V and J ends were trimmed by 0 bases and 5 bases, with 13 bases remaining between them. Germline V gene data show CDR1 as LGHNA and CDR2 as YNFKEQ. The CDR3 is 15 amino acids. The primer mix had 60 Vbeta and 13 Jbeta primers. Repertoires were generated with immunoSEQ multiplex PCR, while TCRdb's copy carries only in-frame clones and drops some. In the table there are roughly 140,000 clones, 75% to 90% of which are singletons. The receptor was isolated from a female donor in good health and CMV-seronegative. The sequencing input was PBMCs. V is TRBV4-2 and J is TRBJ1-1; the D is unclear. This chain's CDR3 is CASSQDLQVATEAFF. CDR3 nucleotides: TGTGCCAGCAGCCAAGATCTGCAGGTTGCAACTGAAGCTTTCTTT.